This TCR beta chain derives from a study of glioma-infiltrating T cells after dendritic cell vaccination. TCRdb's table, derived via immunoSEQ multiplex PCR, lists solely in-frame clones and lacks some. The data contain roughly 90,000 clones, 70% to 90% of them singletons. V was clipped by 2 bases and J by 0 bases; unmatched bases: 0. The CDR3 is 15 amino acids. The germline CDR1 and CDR2 sequences are SGHTA and FQGNSA. The chain carries TRBV7-2 and TRBJ2-1, with 8 bases identical to TRBD2. This receptor was identified in a human donor with glioblastoma. Sequences were derived from blood, sampled before dendritic cell vaccination. Here the CDR3 reads CASSLSGGSYNEQFF. The CDR3 DNA follows: TGTGCCAGCAGCTTAAGCGGGGGCTCCTACAATGAGCAGTTCTTC.